The 9 T cell receptor beta chains below come from one sample, sequenced in a study of molecular identifiers for immune sequencing clone quantification. TCRdb re-derived calls from the PCR reads in MiXCR, one entry per CDR3 protein. Found here are around 480,000 distinct CDR3 sequences, 25% of them singletons; the top ten hold around 0.78%. Sequencing used naive CD8+ T cells from blood, with Jurkat cell RNA spiked in. Subset here: FACS-sorted CD8+CD4-CCR7+CD45RA+ naive T cells. The receptors were sampled from a human donor in good health. Some libraries in this study had Jurkat cell RNA spiked in.

The rearrangement uses TRBV27 and TRBJ2-7, with D possibly TRBD2 on 5 matching bases. Per germline, CDR1 MNHEY and CDR2 SMNVEV (reference sequence). V dropped 7 bases and J dropped 2 bases, with 15 bases sitting between them. The length of the CDR3 is 14 residues. In nucleotides, the CDR3 is TGTGCCAGCACCGAATCCGGGAAAACCTACGAGCAGTACTTC. The encoded protein is CASTESGKTYEQYF.

This clonotype was seen a handful of times. The chain employs TRBV7-3 and TRBJ2-3; D unresolved. The germline V and J ends were trimmed by 5 bases and 4 bases, with 10 bases remaining between them. The germline gives CDR1 SGHTA, CDR2 FQGTGA. The CDR3 consists of 13 residues. CDR3 bases: TGTGCCAGCAGCCCCTCCGTCCCAGATACGCAGTATTTT. Its translation is CASSPSVPDTQYF.

This chain links TRBV12-3 or TRBV12-4 with TRBJ2-4; either TRBD1 or TRBD2 may fit D (5 bases each). The V gene lost 7 bases and the J gene lost 6 bases, with 16 bases spanning the gap. The CDR3 is made up of 14 amino acids. The chain's CDR3 is CASTFRGLPNIQYF. The CDR3 region has the DNA TGTGCCAGCACTTTCCGGGGCCTACCAAACATTCAGTACTTC.

This clonotype showed up many times. V gene TRBV7-2 combines with J gene TRBJ2-3; 9 bases agree with TRBD2. CDR1 and CDR2 (germline): SGHTA, FQGNSA. The CDR3 contains 17 residues. V trimming: 5 bases; J trimming: 3 bases; junction bases outside the gene matches: 12. The DNA of the CDR3 is TGTGCCAGCAGCATCTCGGGGCCTAGCGGGGTGACAGATACGCAGTATTTT. Its translation is CASSISGPSGVTDTQYF.

Ten or more counts support this clonotype. The CDR3 protein is CASTGGQGTSYEQYF. CDR3 in DNA: TGTGCCAGCACCGGAGGACAGGGGACTTCCTACGAGCAGTACTTC. The chain combines TRBV6-5 with TRBJ2-7; 9 bases agree with TRBD1. Trimming removed 7 bases from V and 1 base from J; junction bases left unmatched: 8. This CDR3 region has 15 residues. CDR1 and CDR2 (germline): MNHEY, SVGAGI.

The chain is built from TRBV2 and TRBJ1-2, with TRBD1 identical over 11 bases. This CDR3 has 13 residues. Unmatched junction bases numbered 3, after V lost 8 bases and J lost 4 bases. CDR1 and CDR2 (germline): SNHLY, FYNNEI. The CDR3 nucleotides are TGTGCCAGCGGGGACAGGGGGGGCTATGGCTACACCTTC. Amino acids: CASGDRGGYGYTF.

This clonotype showed up just a few times. The rearrangement uses TRBV27 and TRBJ1-5, with D possibly TRBD1 on 5 matching bases. Per the germline V gene, CDR1 is MNHEY and CDR2 is SMNVEV (reference sequence). CDR3 length: 15 amino acids. V was trimmed by 1 base and J by 2 bases, leaving 9 bases between them. The CDR3 DNA reads TGTGCCAGCAGTTTATACCAGGGCGGCAATCAGCCCCAGCATTTT. It yields the protein CASSLYQGGNQPQHF.

V is TRBV25-1 and J is TRBJ2-7; D is uncertain. The CDR3 sequence is 13 residues long. From germline, CDR1 is MGHDK and CDR2 SYGVNS. The germline V and J ends were trimmed by 2 bases and 9 bases, with 14 bases remaining between them. The CDR3 nucleotides read TGTGCCAGCAGTGAAGGGCGGCCTTTCGGGCAGTACTTC. Protein: CASSEGRPFGQYF.

Comments on this clonotype: Compared with germline, one end of the junction differs, possibly owing to a read error. The chain uses TRBV2 and TRBJ2-3, with 10 nucleotides matching TRBD1. This CDR3 has 15 residues. Germline-derived CDR1 and CDR2 are SNHLY and FYNNEI. In nucleotides, the CDR3 is TGTGCCATCGGGACAGGGGTCTCTAGCACAGATATGCAGTATTTT. It encodes CAIGTGVSSTDMQYF.